This TCR beta chain was obtained from a study of neurological immune-mediated disorders. General study results and limits: Whereas HTLV-1-associated myelopathy showed the most TCR clonal expansion, multiple sclerosis showed the least, with levels below those of healthy controls.

The unsorted libraries originated from 2 million PBMCs that had been stored at -80 C. Germline CDR1 and CDR2: ENHRY and SYGVKD. The junction had 8 bases not matched to a gene; V was cut back by 2 bases and J by 4 bases. This CDR3 comprises 18 residues. 5'RACE with 10-nucleotide random UMIs generated the cDNA. The output of every sequencing run, over 170 million TCR-beta sequences, came from 15-18 subjects. TCRdb analysed the 5' RACE reads with MiXCR anew, one entry per CDR3 protein. Of approximately 36,000 distinct CDR3 sequences detected, 12% to 15% appear once; the ten largest clones hold roughly 27%. This clonotype was seen many times. The antigen is undetermined.

V usage is TRBV10-3 and J usage is TRBJ2-1; TRBD2 matches at 13 bases. The sample consisted of PBMCs. This TCR was sampled from a woman in her 50s with HTLV-1-associated myelopathy (HAM/TSP). CDR3: CAISEAHRTSGSYNEQFF. Written as DNA, the CDR3 is TGTGCCATCAGTGAGGCCCACCGGACTAGCGGGAGTTACAATGAGCAGTTCTTC.